Sequencing of this TCR beta chain was carried out in a study of neurological immune-mediated disorders. The CDR3 extends over 11 amino acids. The germline gives CDR1 DFQATT, CDR2 SNEGSKA (reference sequence). V was trimmed by 4 bases and J by 7 bases, leaving 10 bases between them. Unsorted libraries were derived from 2 million PBMCs stored at -80 C. This clonotype showed up many times. The authors made cDNA by 5'RACE with 10-nucleotide random UMIs. Over 200 million TCR-beta sequences from 15-18 subjects came out of each sequencing run. MiXCR was run by TCRdb on the 5' RACE reads, yielding one entry per CDR3 protein. Of about 120,000 distinct CDR3 sequences listed, roughly 3.2% are singletons.

Input material: PBMCs. The gene calls are TRBV20-1 and TRBJ1-2; no clear D gene. This TCR was recovered from a woman aged 25 to 39 with multiple sclerosis. The CDR3 DNA reads as TGCAGTGCTATCAAAGGGCTTGGCTACACCTTC. Its protein is CSAIKGLGYTF.